A selection of T cell receptor beta chains follows, all from one sample in a study of a mutant IDH1 vaccine in newly diagnosed glioma. Produced via immunoSEQ multiplex PCR; TCRdb's table is partial and in-frame only. This table has approximately 81,000 clones, approximately 85% appearing once. These TCRs' antigens remain unknown. The material sequenced was PBMCs, taken from a glioma patient whose treatment included an IDH1 peptide vaccine. The source is a man aged 25-45 years with glioma. Some clones in this sample may be carry-over from other donors' samples. Both conserved end residues are part of each CDR3. The D gene is left open where the match is weak. A row's size may be missing; if present it is once, few, many or a size class.

cdr3_nt,cdr3_aa,j_call,clone_size,v_call,d_call
TGTGCCAGCAGCTCTCTAGCGGGGGAACCTAATGAGCAGTTCTTC,CASSSLAGEPNEQFF,TRBJ2-1,.,TRBV7-9,TRBD2
TGTGCCAGTAGCTGGACTAGCGGGAGGGCGGCCCAGTACTTC,CASSWTSGRAAQYF,TRBJ2-4,.,TRBV19,TRBD2
TGTGCCAGCAGCTTATGGGGAGGGACGAGTGGCTCCTACGAGCAGTACTTC,CASSLWGGTSGSYEQYF,TRBJ2-7,few,TRBV13,TRBD2
TGTGCCAGCAGCTTCGAATATCGGGTCTTAGGTGGCTACACCTTC,CASSFEYRVLGGYTF,TRBJ1-2,.,TRBV7-2,.
TGTGCCAGCAGCTTAGGCTCCACGGGGCTTGAGACCCAGTACTTC,CASSLGSTGLETQYF,TRBJ2-5,.,TRBV7-2,.
TGTGCCAGTTCGGCTCTCCGGCAAGAGACCCAGTACTTC,CASSALRQETQYF,TRBJ2-5,.,TRBV19,.
TGCGCCAGCACCATTTCCGGGACAGGTTTACAAGAGACCCAGTACTTC,CASTISGTGLQETQYF,TRBJ2-5,.,TRBV5-1,TRBD1
TGTGCCAGCAGCTTGCCCAGGGAGGGCACCGGGGAGCTGTTTTTT,CASSLPREGTGELFF,TRBJ2-2,few,TRBV5-4,TRBD2
TGCGCCAGCAGCCACCCCACGACAGGGGCTATGAACACCGGGGAGCTGTTTTTT,CASSHPTTGAMNTGELFF,TRBJ2-2,.,TRBV4-1,TRBD1
TGTGCCAGCAGTTCGGGACTAGTTGGGGACTTACTCTACAATGAGCAGTTCTTC,CASSSGLVGDLLYNEQFF,TRBJ2-1,.,TRBV27,TRBD2
TGTGCCAGCAGCTTATCACCAGGGTACACTGAAGCTTTCTTT,CASSLSPGYTEAFF,TRBJ1-1,.,TRBV7-3,.
TGTGCCAGCAGCCAAGACCGGGGGGCTAATGAAAAACTGTTTTTT,CASSQDRGANEKLFF,TRBJ1-4,once,TRBV4-2,.
TGTGCCAGCAGCCGGGACCGGGCCGCCTCCGAGCAGTACTTC,CASSRDRAASEQYF,TRBJ2-7,.,TRBV11-2,.
TGTGCCAGCAGCGCCCAGCCGGCCTCTGGAAACACCATATATTTT,CASSAQPASGNTIYF,TRBJ1-3,.,TRBV9,.
TGTGCCAGCAGCTTGTATGGGGGGAACACTGAAGCTTTCTTT,CASSLYGGNTEAFF,TRBJ1-1,.,TRBV5-5,.
TGTGCCAGCAGTTCCGGGACAGGGGGCGAGCAGCCCCAGCATTTT,CASSSGTGGEQPQHF,TRBJ1-5,.,TRBV25-1,TRBD1
TGTGCCAGTAGTCCCCAGACCGGAGACTATGGCTACACCTTC,CASSPQTGDYGYTF,TRBJ1-2,.,TRBV19,.
TGCAGCGTTGAAAGGGGGAATGAGCAGTTCTTC,CSVERGNEQFF,TRBJ2-1,.,TRBV29-1,.
TGTGCCAGCAGCCAAGCGGGTTTAGGGGACAGGGGGGGAGATGAGCAGTTCTTC,CASSQAGLGDRGGDEQFF,TRBJ2-1,.,TRBV4-2,TRBD1
TGTGCCAGCAGCCCGGGACTCCACTACAATGAGCAGTTCTTC,CASSPGLHYNEQFF,TRBJ2-1,.,TRBV27,.
TGTGCCAGCAGCCTGACGACAGGGACATACACTGAAGCTTTCTTT,CASSLTTGTYTEAFF,TRBJ1-1,.,TRBV7-8,TRBD1
TGTGCCAGCAGTGGGACACCAGGGGAGGCCCAGTACTTC,CASSGTPGEAQYF,TRBJ2-5,.,TRBV6-1,.
TGTGCCAGCTCGCCTGTCGAGCAGTACTTC,CASSPVEQYF,TRBJ2-7,.,TRBV2,.
TGTGCCAGCAGCTCCAGGACTGGAAACACCATATATTTT,CASSSRTGNTIYF,TRBJ1-3,.,TRBV7-8,.
TGTGCCAGCAGCGTAGCCAGGGAGAGTAACTATGGCTACACCTTC,CASSVARESNYGYTF,TRBJ1-2,.,TRBV9,.
TGTGCCAGCAGCGACGGGTGGGGCCCAGGCGAGCAGTACTTC,CASSDGWGPGEQYF,TRBJ2-7,.,TRBV11-2,.
TGTGCCAGCAGCTTGGGGGTGGGGAACGGGGAGCTGTTTTTT,CASSLGVGNGELFF,TRBJ2-2,.,TRBV5-4,.
TGCGCCAGCAGCCAAGATCATGGAGGGTACAATGAGCAGTTCTTC,CASSQDHGGYNEQFF,TRBJ2-1,.,TRBV4-1,.
TGCGCCAGCAGCCAAGATCCGGGGAGCGACTATGGCTACACCTTC,CASSQDPGSDYGYTF,TRBJ1-2,.,TRBV4-3,.
TGTGCCAGCAGTTTACGGACAGGGATAATGAGCACAGATACGCAGTATTTT,CASSLRTGIMSTDTQYF,TRBJ2-3,.,TRBV27,TRBD1
TGTGCCAGCAGTCTGAGGGGCCGGGACACTGAAGCTTTCTTT,CASSLRGRDTEAFF,TRBJ1-1,.,TRBV2,.
TGTGCCAGCAGTGATAGACGGGCGGGAAGGGACAATGAGCAGTTCTTC,CASSDRRAGRDNEQFF,TRBJ2-1,.,TRBV6-1,.
TGTGCCAGCAGCTTGGTGTGGAACACTGAAGCTTTCTTT,CASSLVWNTEAFF,TRBJ1-1,few,TRBV5-6,.
TGTGCCAGCAGCCTACTAGCGGGAGAGTACGAGCAGTACTTC,CASSLLAGEYEQYF,TRBJ2-7,.,TRBV5-5,TRBD2
TGTGCCAGCAGTGAAACAGGCGCCTACAATTCACCCCTCCACTTT,CASSETGAYNSPLHF,TRBJ1-6,.,TRBV2,.
TGCGCCAGCAGCCAAGAGACAGAAAACTCCTACGAGCAGTACTTC,CASSQETENSYEQYF,TRBJ2-7,.,TRBV4-3,.
TGCGCCAGCAGCCAAGACTGGGGGACTGAAGCTTTCTTT,CASSQDWGTEAFF,TRBJ1-1,.,TRBV4-3,.
TGTGCCATCAGTGGGGGTCAGAGAGATGGCTACACCTTC,CAISGGQRDGYTF,TRBJ1-2,.,TRBV10-3,.
TGTGCCAGCAGCCCACCGGGGGGGCGAAACACCGGGGAGCTGTTTTTT,CASSPPGGRNTGELFF,TRBJ2-2,.,TRBV9,TRBD2
TGTGCCATCAGTGAGCCGGTAGGGACTGATAGCTCCTACGAGCAGTACTTC,CAISEPVGTDSSYEQYF,TRBJ2-7,.,TRBV10-3,.
TGTGCCAGCAGCTTAGATGGGACAGGGGTTTCACCCCTCCACTTT,CASSLDGTGVSPLHF,TRBJ1-6,.,TRBV7-9,TRBD1